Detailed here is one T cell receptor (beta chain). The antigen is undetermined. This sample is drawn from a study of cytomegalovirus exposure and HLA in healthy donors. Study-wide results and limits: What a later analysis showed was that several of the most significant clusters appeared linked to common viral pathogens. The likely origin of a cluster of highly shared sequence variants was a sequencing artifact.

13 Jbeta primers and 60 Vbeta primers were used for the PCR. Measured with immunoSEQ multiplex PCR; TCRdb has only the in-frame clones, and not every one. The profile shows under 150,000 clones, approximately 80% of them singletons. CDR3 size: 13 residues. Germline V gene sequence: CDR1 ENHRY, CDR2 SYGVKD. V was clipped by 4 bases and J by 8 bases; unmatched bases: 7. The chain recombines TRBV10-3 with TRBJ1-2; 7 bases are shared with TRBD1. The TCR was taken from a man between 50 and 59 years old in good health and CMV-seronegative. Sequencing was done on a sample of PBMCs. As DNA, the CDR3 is TGTGCCATCAGTGTACAGGGGACAGAAGGCTACACCTTC. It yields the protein CAISVQGTEGYTF.